Below, 19 T cell receptor beta chains from the same sample are listed, as sequenced in a study of cytomegalovirus exposure and HLA in healthy donors. Vbeta (60) and Jbeta (13) primers were used in the PCR. Assay used: immunoSEQ multiplex PCR; TCRdb lists only in-frame clones, some missing. The sample carries 200,000 to 250,000 clones, roughly 79% recorded once. Sequenced material: PBMCs. All receptors come from a man aged 18 to 35 in good health and CMV-seronegative.

The chain carries TRBV5-1 and TRBJ2-3; weak D call: TRBD1 (5 bases). V gave up 2 bases and J gave up 0 bases, with 13 bases separating them. The CDR3 sequence is 16 residues long. Germline V CDR1 and CDR2: SGHRS, YFSETQ. The CDR3 DNA follows: TGCGCCAGCAGCTTTCAGGGAACCCCTAGCACAGATACGCAGTATTTT. As protein: CASSFQGTPSTDTQYF.

This clone showed up just a few times. In nucleotides, the CDR3 is TGTGCCAGCAGTCCCCTTCAGGAGGACGAGGAAAAACTGTTTTTT. The encoded protein is CASSPLQEDEEKLFF. The rearrangement uses TRBV4-2 and TRBJ1-4; D gene uncertain. The CDR3 length is 15 residues. Trimming left V 6 bases short and J 8 bases short, with 19 bases between. The germline gives CDR1 LGHNA, CDR2 YNFKEQ.

The genes are TRBV11-3 and TRBJ1-1, with a possible D match to TRBD1 (5 bases). V lost 1 base to trimming and J lost 5 bases, with 14 bases between them. This CDR3 has 15 amino acids. Germline-derived CDR1 and CDR2 are SGHNT and YENEEA. The CDR3 is CASSLVWGVGTEAFF. Here the CDR3 DNA reads TGTGCCAGCAGCTTAGTATGGGGGGTCGGGACTGAAGCTTTCTTT.

The V and J genes are TRBV6-1 and TRBJ1-1, with 10 bases that match TRBD1. Unmatched junction bases numbered 7, after V lost 1 base and J lost 5 bases. Germline CDR1 reads MNHNS; CDR2 reads SASEGT. There are 16 residues in the CDR3. CDR3 DNA sequence: TGTGCCAGCAGTGAAGTCGGGGACAGGGGCTTGACTGAAGCTTTCTTT. Its protein product is CASSEVGDRGLTEAFF.

This chain joins TRBV18 and TRBJ2-1, with 10 bases aligning to TRBD2. Germline CDR1 reads KGHSH; CDR2 reads LQKENI. J gave up 3 bases and V 1 base, and 0 bases lay outside the gene matches. The CDR3 extends over 15 amino acids. Here the CDR3 DNA reads TGTGCCAGCTCACCACGGACTAGCGGCTACAATGAGCAGTTCTTC. Protein product: CASSPRTSGYNEQFF.

The chain joins TRBV7-8 to TRBJ2-3, with D possibly matching TRBD2 (5 bases). The CDR3 spans 14 residues. With 10 bases removed from V and 5 bases from J, the gap between germline ends came to 19 bases. Germline CDR1 SGHVS, CDR2 FQNEAQ. The CDR3 here is CATEEDLRGDTQYF. The CDR3 DNA reads TGTGCCACCGAGGAGGATCTCCGGGGAGATACGCAGTATTTT.

The V and J genes are TRBV6-5 and TRBJ2-7; D perhaps matches TRBD1 (6 bases). The germline V gene encodes CDR1 MNHEY and CDR2 SVGAGI. Deletions cut 2 bases from V and 4 bases from J, with 6 bases between. The length of the CDR3 is 12 residues. Here the CDR3 DNA reads TGTGCCAGCAGTTACACAGGGTACGAGCAGTACTTC. Protein sequence: CASSYTGYEQYF.

The gene calls are TRBV28 and TRBJ2-1; TRBD2 matches 11 bases. With V trimmed by 2 bases and J by 2 bases, 14 bases remained unmatched. Germline lookup yields CDR1 MDHEN and CDR2 SYDVKM. CDR3 size: 20 residues. CDR3 nucleotide sequence: TGTGCCAGCAGTTTAATTTTTAGCGGGAGGGCCCGGGGCCCCTACAATGAGCAGTTCTTC. It codes for CASSLIFSGRARGPYNEQFF.

The rearrangement uses TRBV5-6 and TRBJ1-5, with a possible D match to TRBD1 (6 bases). This CDR3 has 15 amino acids. V lost 4 bases and J lost 2, with 13 bases in between. Germline V gene sequence: CDR1 SGHDT, CDR2 YYEEEE. CDR3 sequence reads: CASSATGSGNQPQHF. Here the CDR3 DNA reads TGTGCCAGCAGCGCAACAGGGAGCGGCAATCAGCCCCAGCATTTT.

This clone was recorded once. The rearrangement joins TRBV29-1 to TRBJ2-7; TRBD1 matches 10 bases. Unmatched junction bases numbered 5, after V lost 7 bases and J lost 2 bases. This CDR3 is 13 amino acids long. Germline V gene data show CDR1 as SQVTM and CDR2 as ANQGSEA. CDR3: CSAVGTGAYEQYF. The CDR3 bases are TGCAGCGCTGTTGGGACAGGGGCCTACGAGCAGTACTTC.

The V call is TRBV19, the J call TRBJ2-2; 9 bases agree with TRBD1. V gave up 5 bases and J gave up 0 bases; unmatched junction bases: 4. Germline V gene lookup returns CDR1 LNHDA and CDR2 SQIVND (reference sequence). The CDR3 runs to 16 residues. CDR3 sequence: CASSPRQGANTGELFF. CDR3 sequence (DNA): TGTGCCAGTAGTCCCCGACAGGGGGCGAACACCGGGGAGCTGTTTTTT.

The chain combines TRBV23-1 with TRBJ2-7; tentative D call: TRBD1 (5 bases). TRBV23-1 is designated an ORF whose function remains uncertain. Trimming cost V 0 bases and J 1 base, with 16 bases left between them. This CDR3 comprises 17 residues. The CDR3 loop is CASSQSRVLPPSYEQYF. In DNA, the CDR3 is TGCGCCAGCAGTCAATCCAGGGTTCTTCCTCCTTCCTACGAGCAGTACTTC.

In the case of this clone: The same CDR3 arises from other DNA sequences in this sample as well. V gene TRBV30 combines with J gene TRBJ2-1; 10 bases match TRBD2. The CDR3 spans 15 residues. CDR1 GTSNPN and CDR2 SVGIG come from the germline V gene (reference sequence). The ends lost 2 bases at V and 4 bases at J; junction bases unmatched: 5. As DNA, the CDR3 is TGTGCCTGGAGTCCAGCGGGGGGGCCGTACAATGAGCAGTTCTTC. The encoded protein is CAWSPAGGPYNEQFF.

V is TRBV28 and J is TRBJ1-1; D is perhaps TRBD1 (5 bases). The ends were cut back, 6 bases at V and 3 bases at J, with 17 bases in the middle. Germline lookup yields CDR1 MDHEN and CDR2 SYDVKM. CDR3 length: 15 residues. The CDR3 loop reads CASSLTQGGDTEAFF. Here the CDR3 DNA reads TGTGCCAGCAGCCTTACCCAGGGAGGGGACACTGAAGCTTTCTTT.

This chain joins TRBV30 and TRBJ2-2; D possibly corresponds to TRBD1 (6 bases). The CDR3 length is 14 residues. Trimming left V 2 bases short and J 6 bases short, with 13 bases between. The germline V gene encodes CDR1 GTSNPN and CDR2 SVGIG (reference sequence). The CDR3 DNA sequence: TGTGCCTGGAGTAAGGCAGGGGATCCCGGGGAGCTGTTTTTT. Protein sequence: CAWSKAGDPGELFF.

This chain joins TRBV19 and TRBJ1-2; D might be TRBD1 (5 bases). Germline loops: CDR1 LNHDA, CDR2 SQIVND (reference sequence). The V and J ends lost 3 bases and 8 bases respectively, with 10 bases between them. The CDR3 has 12 residues. The chain's CDR3 is CASSIAGKGYTF. The CDR3 DNA is TGTGCCAGTAGTATTGCAGGGAAAGGCTACACCTTC.

The rearrangement links TRBV2 to TRBJ1-4; TRBD1 is a possible D gene (5 bases). The CDR3 consists of 16 residues. CDR1 is SNHLY and CDR2 is FYNNEI in the germline V gene. V gave up 5 bases and J gave up 7 bases, with 20 bases separating them. This CDR3 is CASSLFQGGRTEKLFF. The CDR3 DNA sequence: TGTGCCAGCAGTCTCTTCCAGGGTGGAAGGACTGAAAAACTGTTTTTT.

This clone appeared a few times. This chain links TRBV6-4 with TRBJ2-3, with 13 bases identical to TRBD2. With V trimmed by 3 bases and J by 4 bases, 1 base remained unmatched. Germline V gene data show CDR1 as MRHNA and CDR2 as SNTAGT. This CDR3 has 15 residues. CDR3 nucleotides: TGTGCCAGCAGTGAAACTAGCGGGGGGGCAGATACGCAGTATTTT. This translates into CASSETSGGADTQYF.

The rearrangement uses TRBV2 and TRBJ2-1; 9 positions agree with TRBD2. V trimming: 5 bases; J trimming: 5 bases; junction bases outside the gene matches: 1. The CDR3 consists of 13 residues. Germline assignment: CDR1 SNHLY and CDR2 FYNNEI. The CDR3 bases are TGTGCCAGCAGTTCTAGCGGGGACAATGAGCAGTTCTTC. Protein sequence: CASSSSGDNEQFF.